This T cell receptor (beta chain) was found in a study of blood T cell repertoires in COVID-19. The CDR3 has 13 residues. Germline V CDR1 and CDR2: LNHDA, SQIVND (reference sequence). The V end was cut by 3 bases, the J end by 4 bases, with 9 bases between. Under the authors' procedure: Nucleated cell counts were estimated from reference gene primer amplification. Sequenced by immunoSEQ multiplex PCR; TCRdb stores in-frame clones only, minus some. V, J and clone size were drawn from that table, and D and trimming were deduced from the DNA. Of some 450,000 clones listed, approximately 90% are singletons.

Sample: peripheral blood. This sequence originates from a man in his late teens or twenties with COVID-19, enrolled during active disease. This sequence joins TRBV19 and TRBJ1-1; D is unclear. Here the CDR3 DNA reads TGTGCCAGTAGTATGGGGAGTTCCACTGAAGCTTTCTTT. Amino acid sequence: CASSMGSSTEAFF.